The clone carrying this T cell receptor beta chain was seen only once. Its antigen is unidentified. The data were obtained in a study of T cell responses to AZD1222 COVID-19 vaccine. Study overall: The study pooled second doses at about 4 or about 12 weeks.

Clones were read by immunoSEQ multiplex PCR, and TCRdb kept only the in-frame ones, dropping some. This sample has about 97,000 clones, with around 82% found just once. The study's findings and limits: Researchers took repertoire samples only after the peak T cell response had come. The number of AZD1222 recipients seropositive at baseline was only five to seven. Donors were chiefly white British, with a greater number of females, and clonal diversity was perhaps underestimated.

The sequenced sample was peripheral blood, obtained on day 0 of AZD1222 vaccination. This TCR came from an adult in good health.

The CDR3 DNA reads TGTGCCAGCAGCTTAGATCGGACAGGTTACAATGAGCAGTTCTTC. As protein: CASSLDRTGYNEQFF. V and J are TRBV11-2 and TRBJ2-1; 7 bases are shared with TRBD1. J lost 4 bases, V lost 0 bases, and 3 bases had no gene match. CDR1 and CDR2 from the germline V gene are SGHAT and FQNNGV. The CDR3 has 15 residues. Based on the CDR3 plus reference TRBV11-2 and TRBJ2-1, the full variable domain is EAGVAQSPRYKIIEKRQSVAFWCNPISGHATLYWYQQILGQGPKLLIQFQNNGVVDDSQLPKDRFSAERLKGVDSTLKIQPAKLEDSAVYLCASSLDRTGYNEQFFGPGTRLTVL.